The 3 T cell receptor beta chains reported below all come from one sample, sequenced in a study of T cell repertoires in cytomegalovirus infection. Via MiXCR, TCRdb re-called the reads, giving one row per CDR3 protein. The table has some 390,000 distinct CDR3 sequences, 15% to 20% seen once. Sequencing input: PBMCs. Every receptor here comes from a human donor in good health (CMV status not recorded). Some clones in this sample may be carry-over from other donors' samples.

This clonotype was picked up a small number of times. The V call is TRBV6-6, the J call TRBJ2-7, with D perhaps TRBD2 (7 bases). The CDR3 loop spans 14 amino acids. The ends were cut back, 10 bases at V and 1 base at J, with 17 bases in the middle. Per the germline V gene, CDR1 is MNHNY and CDR2 is SVGAGI (reference sequence). The CDR3 nucleotides are TGTGCCACAACCAGGACAGCGGGGTCCTACGAGCAGTACTTC. Protein: CATTRTAGSYEQYF.

In this sample, this clonotype turned up many times. The chain carries TRBV7-2 and TRBJ1-1, with D unclear. From germline, CDR1 is SGHTA and CDR2 FQGNSA. The CDR3 is 11 residues long. Deletions cut 6 bases from V and 2 bases from J, with 4 bases between. The CDR3 DNA reads as TGTGCCAGCAGTATTAACACTGAAGCTTTCTTT. It yields the protein CASSINTEAFF.

The rearrangement uses TRBV12-3 or TRBV12-4 and TRBJ2-5, with D possibly TRBD2 on 7 matching bases. V lost 3 bases to trimming and J lost 4 bases, with 12 bases between them. The CDR3 contains 14 residues. CDR3 DNA: TGTGCCAGCAGTTTCGGGGGGCAAGCAGAGACCCAGTACTTC. It translates to CASSFGGQAETQYF.